The sequence of this TCR beta chain was determined in a study of blood T cell repertoires in COVID-19. About the research overall: The origin of the acute and convalescent COVID-19 samples was the United States, Italy and Spain. Sample material is recorded as cDNA or gDNA derived from T cells, B-cell-depleted T cells, or PBMCs.

This CDR3 comprises 16 residues. V gave up 0 bases and J gave up 6 bases; unmatched junction bases: 5. Germline CDR1 WNHNN, CDR2 SYGVQD (reference sequence). The authors' processing: Cell counts per sample came from amplifying reference gene primers. TCRdb's copy holds only in-frame clones and misses some; the assay was immunoSEQ multiplex PCR. That table supplies the V and J calls and clone size; D and trimming were determined from the DNA. Of about 130,000 clones in the sample, less than 90% were seen once. The receptor comes from a man aged 55-75 years with acute or convalescent COVID-19. V usage is TRBV10-1 and J usage is TRBJ2-2, with TRBD2 matching over 9 bases. Sequenced sample: peripheral blood. The CDR3 bases are TGCGCCAGCAGTGAGTCGATTGCGGGGGGGTCCGGGGAGCTGTTTTTT. It codes for CASSESIAGGSGELFF.